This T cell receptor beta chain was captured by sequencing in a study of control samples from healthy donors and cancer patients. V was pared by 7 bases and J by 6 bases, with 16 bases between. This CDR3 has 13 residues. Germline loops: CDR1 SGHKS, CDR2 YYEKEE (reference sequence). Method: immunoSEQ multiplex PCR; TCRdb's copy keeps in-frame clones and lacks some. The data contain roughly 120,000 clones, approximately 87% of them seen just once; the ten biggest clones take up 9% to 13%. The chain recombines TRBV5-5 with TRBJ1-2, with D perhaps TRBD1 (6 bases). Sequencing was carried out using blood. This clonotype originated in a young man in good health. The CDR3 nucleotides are TGTGCCAGCCGCGTATCGGGGGACAATGGCTACACCTTC. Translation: CASRVSGDNGYTF.